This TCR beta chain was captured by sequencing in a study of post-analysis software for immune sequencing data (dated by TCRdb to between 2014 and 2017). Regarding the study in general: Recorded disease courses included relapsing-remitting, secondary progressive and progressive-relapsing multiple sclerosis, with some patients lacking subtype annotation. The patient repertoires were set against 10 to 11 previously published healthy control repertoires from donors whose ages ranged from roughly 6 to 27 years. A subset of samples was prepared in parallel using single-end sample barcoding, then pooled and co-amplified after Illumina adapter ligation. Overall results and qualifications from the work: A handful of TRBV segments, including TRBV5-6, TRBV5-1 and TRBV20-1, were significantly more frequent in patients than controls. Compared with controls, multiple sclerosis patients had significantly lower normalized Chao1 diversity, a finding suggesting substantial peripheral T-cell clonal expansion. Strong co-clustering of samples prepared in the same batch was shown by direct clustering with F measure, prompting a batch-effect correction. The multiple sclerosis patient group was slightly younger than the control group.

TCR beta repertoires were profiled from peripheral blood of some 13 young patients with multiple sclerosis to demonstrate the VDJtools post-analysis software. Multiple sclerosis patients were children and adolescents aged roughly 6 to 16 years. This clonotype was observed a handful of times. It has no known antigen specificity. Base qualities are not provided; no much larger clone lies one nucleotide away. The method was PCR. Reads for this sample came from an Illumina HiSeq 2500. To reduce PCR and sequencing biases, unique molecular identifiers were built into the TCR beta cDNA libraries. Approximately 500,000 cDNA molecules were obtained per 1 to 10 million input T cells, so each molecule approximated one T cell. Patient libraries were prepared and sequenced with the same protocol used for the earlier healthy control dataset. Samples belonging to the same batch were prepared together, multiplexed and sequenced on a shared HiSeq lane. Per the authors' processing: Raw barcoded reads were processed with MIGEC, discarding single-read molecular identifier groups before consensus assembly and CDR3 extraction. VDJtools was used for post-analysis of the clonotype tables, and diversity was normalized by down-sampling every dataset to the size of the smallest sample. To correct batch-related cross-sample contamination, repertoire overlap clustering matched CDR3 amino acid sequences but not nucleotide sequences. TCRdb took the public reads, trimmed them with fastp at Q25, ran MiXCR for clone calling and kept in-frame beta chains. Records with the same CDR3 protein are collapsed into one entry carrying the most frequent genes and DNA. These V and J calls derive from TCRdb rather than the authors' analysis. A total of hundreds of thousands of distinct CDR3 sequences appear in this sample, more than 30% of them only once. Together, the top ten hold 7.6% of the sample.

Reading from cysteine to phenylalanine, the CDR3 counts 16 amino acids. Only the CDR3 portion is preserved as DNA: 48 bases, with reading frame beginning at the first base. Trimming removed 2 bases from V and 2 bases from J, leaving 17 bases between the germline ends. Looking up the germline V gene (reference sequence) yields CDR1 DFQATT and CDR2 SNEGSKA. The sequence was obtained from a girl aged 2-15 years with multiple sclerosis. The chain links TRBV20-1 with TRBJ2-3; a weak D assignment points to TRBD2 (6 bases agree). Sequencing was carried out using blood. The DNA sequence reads TGCAGTGCTAGATGGTGGGGGGAAACCTTCACAGATACGCAGTATTTT. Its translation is CSARWWGETFTDTQYF.